This T cell receptor beta chain is from a study of vaccination effects on CD4 cells after COVID-19. Ahead of sequencing, the ViraFEST assay grew antigen-specific CD4+ T cells using viral peptide pools. Researchers isolated CD4+ T cells once approximately ten days of culture had elapsed. No vaccinee had earlier SARS-CoV-2 infection, and nucleocapsid antibodies were negative. Study-level points and caveats: Limitations: small convalescent group and missing early post-infection timepoints.

The CDR3 is made up of 13 amino acids. Deletions cut 1 base from V and 3 bases from J, with 7 bases between. CDR1 is KGHSH and CDR2 is LQKENI in the germline V gene. The protocol was immunoSEQ multiplex PCR, while the TCRdb copy is restricted to in-frame clones and leaves out a portion. The table includes about 65,000 clones, around 77% detected once. As to this clone: Its antigen is still unknown.

The sequenced sample was CD4+ T cells from PBMCs cultured with HCoV-NL63 spike peptides, obtained before COVID-19 vaccination. The chain has TRBV18 and TRBJ2-7; weak D call: TRBD1 (5 bases). This clonotype was sampled from a human donor who received a COVID-19 vaccine. CDR3 region: CASSPQQGYEQYV. As DNA, the CDR3 is TGTGCCAGCTCACCACAGCAGGGCTACGAGCAGTACGTC.